These T cell receptor beta chains were read from a single sample in a study of technical replicates of blood from a handful of donors. Sequenced by immunoSEQ multiplex PCR; TCRdb stores in-frame clones only, minus some. Here the sample spans some 98,000 clones, around 95% being singletons. Sequenced sample: T cells isolated from PBMCs. The receptor set was obtained from a human donor in good health. The CDR3 runs from the conserved cysteine through the conserved F or W. The D gene is left open where the match is weak. Rows may omit the clone size; those that give it use once, few, many or a size class.

TRBV5-1,TRBJ2-7,.,TRBD1,CASSLGGVGTGSGEQYF,TGCGCCAGCAGCTTGGGGGGCGTTGGGACAGGGTCCGGCGAGCAGTACTTC
TRBV15,TRBJ2-7,.,TRBD2,CATSRDRSLAGRSYEQYF,TGTGCCACCAGCAGAGATCGAAGTTTAGCGGGCCGCTCCTACGAGCAGTACTTC
TRBV5-5,TRBJ1-1,once,.,CASSHGGLAEITFF,TGTGCCAGCAGCCACGGGGGATTGGCAGAGATCACTTTCTTT
TRBV6-1,TRBJ2-1,.,.,CASSGTTSSFDEQFF,TGTGCCAGCAGTGGAACAACTAGTTCATTCGATGAGCAGTTCTTC
TRBV12-5,TRBJ2-7,.,.,CASGLDETYEQYF,TGTGCTAGTGGTCTCGATGAGACCTACGAGCAGTACTTC
TRBV19,TRBJ2-7,.,TRBD2,CASSVAGGSNYEQYF,TGTGCCAGTAGTGTAGCGGGAGGGTCCAACTACGAGCAGTACTTC
TRBV7-9,TRBJ1-1,.,.,CASSPSVPPINTEAFF,TGTGCCAGCAGCCCCTCAGTCCCACCAATTAACACTGAAGCTTTCTTT
TRBV6-5,TRBJ2-7,.,TRBD1,CASSPFGTDYEQYF,TGTGCCAGCAGTCCCTTCGGGACAGACTACGAGCAGTACTTC
TRBV6-6,TRBJ2-5,.,.,CASSTTSLGETQYF,TGTGCCAGCAGTACTACCAGCCTTGGGGAGACCCAGTACTTC
TRBV5-4,TRBJ2-3,.,TRBD2,CASSPGGRRGDTQYF,TGTGCCAGCAGCCCGGGGGGACGGCGAGGGGATACGCAGTATTTT
TRBV6-1,TRBJ2-3,.,.,CASMRDTQYF,TGTGCCAGCATGCGGGATACGCAGTATTTT
TRBV19,TRBJ1-1,few,.,CASSGIGVEAFF,TGTGCCAGTAGCGGTATCGGAGTCGAAGCTTTCTTT
TRBV6-5,TRBJ2-1,once,TRBD2,CASRLSGSPNEQFF,TGTGCCAGCAGACTGAGCGGGAGCCCCAATGAGCAGTTCTTC
TRBV5-4,TRBJ2-1,once,TRBD2,CASSLVSGGGEKNEQFF,TGTGCCAGCAGCTTGGTAAGTGGCGGGGGGGAAAAAAATGAGCAGTTCTTC
TRBV4-1,TRBJ2-3,.,TRBD2,CASSQRTSLSTDTQYF,TGCGCCAGCAGCCAACGGACTAGCCTTTCGACAGATACGCAGTATTTT
TRBV27,TRBJ2-7,.,.,CASSLLGPQGGYEQYF,TGTGCCAGCAGTTTATTGGGTCCGCAGGGGGGCTACGAGCAGTACTTC
TRBV7-9,TRBJ2-7,.,.,CASSLVPGDHEQYF,TGTGCCAGCAGCTTAGTTCCAGGGGACCACGAGCAGTACTTC
TRBV19,TRBJ2-3,.,.,CASSIRGTNTDTQYF,TGTGCCAGTAGTATAAGGGGGACTAACACAGATACGCAGTATTTT
TRBV15,TRBJ2-1,.,TRBD1,CATSSDRNNEQFF,TGTGCCACCAGTTCGGACAGGAACAATGAGCAGTTCTTC
TRBV5-1,TRBJ2-7,.,TRBD2,CASSPTGTTYEQYF,TGCGCCAGCAGCCCAACCGGGACTACCTACGAGCAGTACTTC
TRBV5-1,TRBJ1-5,.,TRBD1,CASRGQADQPQHF,TGCGCCAGCAGAGGACAGGCAGATCAGCCCCAGCATTTT